The entry that follows covers one T cell receptor (beta chain) sequence. Its antigen is as yet unknown. The V end lost 0 bases, the J end lost 0 bases, and 7 bases lay between the germline ends. CDR1 is SSHAT, CDR2 FNYEAQ, per germline (reference sequence). This CDR3 has 15 amino acids. The source of the sample is a study of cytomegalovirus exposure and HLA in healthy donors. Broader study findings: Overall, 164 TCR beta chains were annotated as cytomegalovirus-associated. Among TCR sequences, most were rare, though some public TCRs appeared in many donors.

Profiled with immunoSEQ multiplex PCR; TCRdb holds only in-frame clones, not every one. This repertoire shows about 260,000 clones, around 90% found once; its top ten account for around 3.1%. The donors formed part of the roughly 110-subject validation cohort, distinct from the roughly 640-subject first cohort. The sample taken for sequencing was PBMCs. The chain is built from TRBV7-7 and TRBJ2-3; D might be TRBD2 (5 bases). The TCR was taken from a woman aged 25 to 39 in good health and CMV-seronegative. The DNA for the CDR3 is TGTGCCAGCAGCTTAGCGGGCGGGAGCACAGATACGCAGTATTTT. Translation: CASSLAGGSTDTQYF.